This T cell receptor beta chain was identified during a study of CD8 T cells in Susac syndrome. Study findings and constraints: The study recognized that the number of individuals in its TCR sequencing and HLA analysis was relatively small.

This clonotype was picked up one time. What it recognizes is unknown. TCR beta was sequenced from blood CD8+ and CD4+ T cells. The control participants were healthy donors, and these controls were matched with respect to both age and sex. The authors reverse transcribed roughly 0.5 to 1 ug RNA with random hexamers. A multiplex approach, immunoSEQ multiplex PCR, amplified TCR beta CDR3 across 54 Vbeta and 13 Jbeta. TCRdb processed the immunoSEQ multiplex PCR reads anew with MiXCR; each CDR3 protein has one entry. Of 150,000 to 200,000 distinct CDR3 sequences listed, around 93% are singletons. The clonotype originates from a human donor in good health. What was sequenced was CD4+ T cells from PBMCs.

This chain's CDR3 is CASRPDTGFSQPQHF. DNA for the CDR3: TGTGCCAGCAGACCTGATACAGGGTTTAGTCAGCCCCAGCATTTT. The V call is TRBV2, the J call TRBJ1-5; perhaps TRBD1 as D (6 bases). Trimming left V 6 bases short and J 6 bases short, with 18 bases between. Germline V gene data show CDR1 as SNHLY and CDR2 as FYNNEI. The CDR3 loop spans 15 amino acids.